These 20 T cell receptor beta chains came from one sample sequenced in a study of blood T cell repertoires in COVID-19. The method was immunoSEQ multiplex PCR; TCRdb's version includes in-frame clones alone and lacks a portion of them. The sample holds some 430,000 clones, 90% seen once. The specimen was PBMCs or T cells enriched from blood (not recorded which). All receptors come from a man aged 18-30 years who had recovered from COVID-19.

The V and J genes are TRBV7-3 and TRBJ2-7; TRBD1 aligns across 10 bases. Losses at the gene ends were 5 bases for V and 4 bases for J; bases not matched to a gene: 8. Germline V CDR1 and CDR2: SGHTA, FQGTGA. The CDR3 runs to 15 residues. The CDR3 coding sequence is TGTGCCAGCAGCCACAGACAGGGGGCCGGGTACGAGCAGTACTTC. Translating gives CASSHRQGAGYEQYF. The full variable domain, rest sourced from reference TRBV7-3 and TRBJ2-7, is GAGVSQTPSNKVTEKGKYVELRCDPISGHTALYWYRQSLGQGPEFLIYFQGTGAADDSGLPNDRFFAVRPEGSVSTLKIQRTERGDSAVYLCASSHRQGAGYEQYFGPGTRLTVT.

The chain carries TRBV4-1 and TRBJ2-7; D unresolved. Deletions cut 0 bases from V and 7 bases from J, with 10 bases between. Germline V lookup: CDR1 MGHRA, CDR2 YSYEKL. The CDR3 is made up of 13 amino acids. The CDR3 coding sequence is TGCGCCAGCAGCCAAGATTTCGGTTTGGAGCAGTACTTC. Its translation: CASSQDFGLEQYF.

The rearrangement uses TRBV28 and TRBJ2-7, with D possibly matching TRBD2 (5 bases). V lost 5 bases to trimming and J lost 5 bases, with 13 bases between them. The CDR3 has 13 residues. CDR1 and CDR2 (germline): MDHEN, SYDVKM. The CDR3 is CASSPRIGDEQYF. The CDR3 region has the DNA TGTGCCAGCAGTCCCAGAATCGGGGACGAGCAGTACTTC.

The sample holds one count of this clone. This sequence joins TRBV7-3 and TRBJ2-2; TRBD2 might be the D (5 bases). The CDR3 sequence is 13 residues long. V was clipped by 5 bases and J by 4 bases, with 8 bases between them. Germline values: CDR1 SGHTA, CDR2 FQGTGA. The CDR3: CASSLTSTGELFF. CDR3 bases: TGTGCCAGCAGCCTCACTAGCACCGGGGAGCTGTTTTTT.

V gene TRBV29-1 combines with J gene TRBJ1-2; TRBD1 matches 10 bases. V lost 6 bases and J lost 5; bases outside the gene matches: 9. Germline CDR1 and CDR2: SQVTM and ANQGSEA. This CDR3 has 14 amino acids. CDR3 region: CSVSLDRGGYGYTF. CDR3 in DNA: TGCAGCGTGTCGTTGGACAGGGGGGGTTATGGCTACACCTTC. Complete variable domain (other parts from reference TRBV29-1 and TRBJ1-2): SAVISQKPSRDICQRGTSLTIQCQVDSQVTMMFWYRQQPGQSLTLIATANQGSEATYESGFVIDKFPISRPNLTFSTLTVSNMSPEDSSIYLCSVSLDRGGYGYTFGSGTRLTVV.

This clone was detected only a few times. The chain is built from TRBV4-1 and TRBJ1-5; TRBD1 agrees at 8 bases. With V trimmed by 4 bases and J by 5 bases, 7 bases remained unmatched. The length of the CDR3 is 15 residues. Germline CDR1 reads MGHRA; CDR2 reads YSYEKL. The CDR3 region has the DNA TGCGCCAGCAGCCCAGGGGACAGGCTATATCAGCCCCAGCATTTT. Protein: CASSPGDRLYQPQHF.

This clone was recorded at least ten times. This sequence joins TRBV7-6 and TRBJ2-1; 8 bases map to TRBD2. The CDR3 loop spans 15 amino acids. In germline, CDR1 is SGHVS, CDR2 FNYEAQ. Trimming removed 5 bases from V and 9 bases from J; junction bases left unmatched: 12. For the CDR3, the DNA is TGTGCCAGCAGCGACCGTAGCGGGGCCCTCGGTGAGCAGTTCTTC. This encodes CASSDRSGALGEQFF.

The chain combines TRBV10-2 with TRBJ2-3; 13 positions agree with TRBD2. CDR1 is WSHSY, CDR2 SAAADI, per germline. The V segment lost 6 bases and the J segment 8 bases; nucleotides outside the gene matches: 5. The CDR3 is made up of 14 amino acids. The CDR3 reads CASSEGTSGITQYF. The CDR3, as DNA: TGCGCCAGCAGCGAGGGGACTAGCGGGATTACGCAGTATTTT.

The rearrangement uses TRBV24-1 and TRBJ2-2; 8 bases fit TRBD1. Trimming at V came to 5 bases and at J to 0 bases, leaving 1 base not matched to a gene. The CDR3 sequence is 15 residues long. From germline, CDR1 is KGHDR and CDR2 SFDVKD. CDR3 protein: CATSGTGTNTGELFF. DNA of the CDR3: TGTGCCACCAGTGGGACAGGGACGAACACCGGGGAGCTGTTTTTT.

The chain recombines TRBV19 with TRBJ1-2; D is perhaps TRBD1 (6 bases). Germline V gene sequence: CDR1 LNHDA, CDR2 SQIVND (reference sequence). The V gene lost 3 bases and the J gene lost 0 bases, with 11 bases spanning the gap. The CDR3 has 15 residues. Written as DNA, the CDR3 is TGTGCCAGTAGTATGGGAGACAGGACTAACTATGGCTACACCTTC. Translation gives CASSMGDRTNYGYTF. Using reference TRBV19 and TRBJ1-2 for the parts outside the CDR3, the full variable domain is DGGITQSPKYLFRKEGQNVTLSCEQNLNHDAMYWYRQDPGQGLRLIYYSQIVNDFQKGDIAEGYSVSREKKESFPLTVTSAQKNPTAFYLCASSMGDRTNYGYTFGSGTRLTVV.

This clone was recorded a few times. The gene calls are TRBV28 and TRBJ1-2; D not resolved. The germline V gene encodes CDR1 MDHEN and CDR2 SYDVKM. The CDR3 is 16 amino acids. V was shortened by 1 base and J by 3 bases, with 15 bases between the two germline ends. DNA of the CDR3: TGTGCCAGCAGTTTATATGAGGGTCTGGCTGACTATGGCTACACCTTC. This encodes CASSLYEGLADYGYTF.

V is TRBV6-5 and J is TRBJ2-1, with a weak D call TRBD2 (5 bases). The CDR3 contains 12 residues. Trimming pared 9 bases from V and 8 bases from J, leaving 14 bases between. CDR1 and CDR2 from the germline V gene are MNHEY and SVGAGI. The CDR3 DNA sequence: TGTGCCAGGGGAGTCGGGCTCGATGAGCAGTTCTTC. This encodes CARGVGLDEQFF.

J is TRBJ1-6 and V is TRBV7-9, with D hard to call. The CDR3 is 11 residues long. With 3 bases removed from V and 10 bases from J, the gap between germline ends came to 4 bases. The V gene's germline CDR1 is SEHNR and CDR2 FQNEAQ (reference sequence). Here the CDR3 DNA reads TGTGCCAGCAGCTTTGAGTCACCCCTCCACTTT. It codes for CASSFESPLHF.

The J gene is TRBJ1-2, the V gene TRBV28; possible D gene TRBD1, 6 bases. This CDR3 is built from 13 residues. The V gene's germline CDR1 is MDHEN and CDR2 SYDVKM. Deletions cut 7 bases from V and 7 bases from J, with 16 bases between. The chain's CDR3 is CASNFQGQVGYTF. CDR3 in DNA: TGTGCCAGCAATTTTCAGGGGCAAGTTGGCTACACCTTC.

The chain recombines TRBV27 with TRBJ1-4, with TRBD1 identical over 10 bases. The J segment lost 8 bases and the V segment lost 6 bases, leaving 6 bases of the junction unmatched. The CDR3 covers 14 residues. Germline loops: CDR1 MNHEY, CDR2 SMNVEV (reference sequence). CDR3: CASSWDRGGEKLFF. In nucleotides, the CDR3 is TGTGCCAGCAGCTGGGACAGGGGAGGCGAAAAACTGTTTTTT.

The V call is TRBV7-8, the J call TRBJ1-5, with D possibly matching TRBD1 (5 bases). Germline loops: CDR1 SGHVS, CDR2 FQNEAQ. The germline V and J ends were trimmed by 1 base and 2 bases, with 15 bases remaining between them. This CDR3 region has 17 residues. The CDR3 nucleotides read TGTGCCAGCAGCTTAGAGGGTGGGGCTGGGGGCAATCAGCCCCAGCATTTT. As protein: CASSLEGGAGGNQPQHF.

This clone was seen only once. The gene calls are TRBV4-1 and TRBJ1-3; unclear D gene. Per germline, CDR1 MGHRA and CDR2 YSYEKL. The CDR3 extends over 15 amino acids. Trimming removed 4 bases from V and 0 bases from J, with 10 bases in between. CDR3 loop: CASSRASDSGNTIYF. The CDR3 DNA sequence: TGCGCCAGCAGCCGGGCAAGTGACTCTGGAAACACCATATATTTT.

The rearrangement uses TRBV3-1 (or the pseudogene TRBV3-2) and TRBJ2-5; D may be TRBD1 (6 bases). The V and J ends lost 3 bases and 0 bases respectively, with 8 bases between them. This CDR3 is built from 14 residues. Germline CDR1 is LGHDT and CDR2 is YNNKEL (reference sequence). The CDR3 DNA reads as TGTGCCAGCAGCCACGGGACAAACCAAGAGACCCAGTACTTC. Residues: CASSHGTNQETQYF.

This clone has only a few counts. The J gene is TRBJ1-4, the V gene TRBV28, with D tentatively TRBD1 (5 bases). V was clipped by 3 bases and J by 5 bases, with 13 bases between them. Germline V gene lookup returns CDR1 MDHEN and CDR2 SYDVKM. This CDR3 has 15 amino acids. The CDR3 DNA sequence: TGTGCCAGCAGTTTTGGGGGGGTCAGGAATGAAAAACTGTTTTTT. Amino acids: CASSFGGVRNEKLFF.

The chain's CDR3 is CASSRTQGVWTDTQYF. The CDR3 bases are TGTGCCAGCAGCCGAACCCAGGGGGTATGGACAGATACGCAGTATTTT. The chain carries TRBV5-6 and TRBJ2-3; the match to TRBD1 covers 7 bases. Germline V gene lookup returns CDR1 SGHDT and CDR2 YYEEEE. V gave up 4 bases and J gave up 3 bases; unmatched junction bases: 11. CDR3 length: 16 amino acids.